A selection of T cell receptor beta chains follows, all from one sample in a study of blood T cells in healthy people across ages. TCRdb reprocessed the 5' RACE reads with MiXCR, giving one entry per CDR3 protein. The table has roughly 500,000 distinct CDR3 sequences, 25% to 30% seen once. Material for sequencing was blood. The receptors here all came from a woman aged 70-85 years in good health. Each CDR3 is given with its conserved first and last residue. The D gene is left open where the match is weak. Not every row has a clone size; where given, it reads once, few, many or a size class.

j_call: TRBJ2-1
clone_size: .
v_call: TRBV20-1
d_call: TRBD2
cdr3_length: 14
cdr3_nt: TGCAGTGCTGTAAGCGGGAGGGCTGGAAATGAGCAGTTCTTC
cdr3_aa: CSAVSGRAGNEQFF

j_call: TRBJ1-5
clone_size: .
v_call: TRBV7-2
d_call: .
cdr3_length: 13
cdr3_nt: TGTGCCAGCAGCTTAAGGAGGTTCGAAGCCCAGCATTTT
cdr3_aa: CASSLRRFEAQHF

j_call: TRBJ1-3
clone_size: few
v_call: TRBV5-1
d_call: .
cdr3_length: 15
cdr3_nt: TGCGCCAGCAGACTTGACATTAGCTCTGGAAACACCATATATTTT
cdr3_aa: CASRLDISSGNTIYF

j_call: TRBJ1-4
clone_size: few
v_call: TRBV20-1
d_call: .
cdr3_length: 14
cdr3_nt: TGCAGTGCCCTACAGGGCAGAGGTGGTGAAAAACTGTTTTTT
cdr3_aa: CSALQGRGGEKLFF

j_call: TRBJ2-2
clone_size: few
v_call: TRBV12-3/TRBV12-4
d_call: .
cdr3_length: 14
cdr3_nt: TGTGCCAGCAGAAAGACTAGTGCTCTTGGGGAGCTGTTTTTT
cdr3_aa: CASRKTSALGELFF

j_call: TRBJ1-6
clone_size: .
v_call: TRBV10-3
d_call: .
cdr3_length: 17
cdr3_nt: TGTGCCACCAGCCCGGGGCGGCAAACGAACTATAATTCACCCCTCCACTTT
cdr3_aa: CATSPGRQTNYNSPLHF

j_call: TRBJ2-5
clone_size: few
v_call: TRBV7-3
d_call: .
cdr3_length: 15
cdr3_nt: TGTGCCAGCAGCTCTCAGAGGGCAATCCAAGAGACCCAGTACTTC
cdr3_aa: CASSSQRAIQETQYF

j_call: TRBJ1-2
clone_size: many
v_call: TRBV11-2
d_call: .
cdr3_length: 11
cdr3_nt: TGTGCCAGCAGCCGGGACTATGGCTACACCTTC
cdr3_aa: CASSRDYGYTF

j_call: TRBJ1-4
clone_size: .
v_call: TRBV25-1
d_call: TRBD1
cdr3_length: 18
cdr3_nt: TGTGCCAGCAGTGTCCACAGGGGGCGAAAGGGCTTTAATGAAAAACTGTTTTTT
cdr3_aa: CASSVHRGRKGFNEKLFF

j_call: TRBJ1-1
clone_size: medium-sized
v_call: TRBV30
d_call: .
cdr3_length: 11
cdr3_nt: TGTGCCTGGGGTTCCCTTGGGCAAGCTTTCTTT
cdr3_aa: CAWGSLGQAFF

j_call: TRBJ1-2
clone_size: .
v_call: TRBV18
d_call: .
cdr3_length: 14
cdr3_nt: TGTGCCAACCGACCCCAGGGAGCTAACTATGGCTACACCTTC
cdr3_aa: CANRPQGANYGYTF

j_call: TRBJ2-3
clone_size: .
v_call: TRBV7-8
d_call: .
cdr3_length: 15
cdr3_nt: TGTGCCAGCAGCTCCAGACAGTGGGGCACAGATACGCAGTATTTT
cdr3_aa: CASSSRQWGTDTQYF

j_call: TRBJ2-4
clone_size: .
v_call: TRBV12-3/TRBV12-4
d_call: .
cdr3_length: 12
cdr3_nt: TGTGCCAGCAGTTTGACGGGAAACATTCAGCACTTC
cdr3_aa: CASSLTGNIQHF

j_call: TRBJ2-7
clone_size: .
v_call: TRBV7-2
d_call: TRBD2
cdr3_length: 15
cdr3_nt: TGTGCCAGCAGCCCACAAACCTTGCGGGGGGCGAAGCAGTACTTC
cdr3_aa: CASSPQTLRGAKQYF

j_call: TRBJ1-5
clone_size: few
v_call: TRBV5-1
d_call: .
cdr3_length: 14
cdr3_nt: TGCGCCAGCAGCCTGAGGGGGGAGGGCCAGCCCCAGCATTTT
cdr3_aa: CASSLRGEGQPQHF

j_call: TRBJ1-5
clone_size: few
v_call: TRBV5-1
d_call: .
cdr3_length: 14
cdr3_nt: TGCGCCAGCAGCTTGGATGATAGCAATCAGCCCCAGCATTTT
cdr3_aa: CASSLDDSNQPQHF

j_call: TRBJ2-3
clone_size: .
v_call: TRBV11-2
d_call: .
cdr3_length: 13
cdr3_nt: TGTGCCAGCAGCCCTTACGCTACAGATACGCAGTATTTT
cdr3_aa: CASSPYATDTQYF

j_call: TRBJ2-2
clone_size: few
v_call: TRBV7-9
d_call: .
cdr3_length: 11
cdr3_nt: TGTGCCAGCAGCCTCGTCGGGGAGCTGTTTTTT
cdr3_aa: CASSLVGELFF

j_call: TRBJ2-3
clone_size: once
v_call: TRBV29-1
d_call: .
cdr3_length: 12
cdr3_nt: TGCAGCGTTGGCGGACAGACAGATACGCAGTATTTT
cdr3_aa: CSVGGQTDTQYF

j_call: TRBJ2-5
clone_size: .
v_call: TRBV29-1
d_call: TRBD1
cdr3_length: 12
cdr3_nt: TGCAGCGTTGAGACAGGGGCAGAGACCCAGTACTTC
cdr3_aa: CSVETGAETQYF

j_call: TRBJ2-1
clone_size: .
v_call: TRBV29-1
d_call: .
cdr3_length: 13
cdr3_nt: TGCAGCGTTGACGGGGCGGAGATGGGTGAGCAGTTCTTC
cdr3_aa: CSVDGAEMGEQFF

j_call: TRBJ2-5
clone_size: .
v_call: TRBV5-1
d_call: TRBD2
cdr3_length: 14
cdr3_nt: TGCGCCACCCATCAGGGACTAGCGGGAGAGACCCAGTACTTC
cdr3_aa: CATHQGLAGETQYF

j_call: TRBJ1-1
clone_size: .
v_call: TRBV10-2
d_call: .
cdr3_length: 17
cdr3_nt: TGCGCCAGCAGTGAGTCGAGTGGGAACAGGCAGAACACTGAAGCTTTCTTT
cdr3_aa: CASSESSGNRQNTEAFF

j_call: TRBJ2-5
clone_size: .
v_call: TRBV5-1
d_call: TRBD2
cdr3_length: 16
cdr3_nt: TGCGCCAGCAGCTTGTACCCGGGGGGGAAAGATGAGACCCAGTACTTC
cdr3_aa: CASSLYPGGKDETQYF

j_call: TRBJ1-1
clone_size: .
v_call: TRBV5-1
d_call: TRBD1
cdr3_length: 14
cdr3_nt: TGCGCCAGCAGCATAGGACAGGGGAACGCTGAAGCTTTCTTT
cdr3_aa: CASSIGQGNAEAFF

j_call: TRBJ2-7
clone_size: few
v_call: TRBV12-3/TRBV12-4
d_call: .
cdr3_length: 14
cdr3_nt: TGTGCCAGCAGTTTAAGGCAGGCTATACGGGAGCAGTACTTC
cdr3_aa: CASSLRQAIREQYF

j_call: TRBJ1-4
clone_size: few
v_call: TRBV7-8
d_call: .
cdr3_length: 12
cdr3_nt: TGTGCCAGCAGCTCAACCGGGGAAAAACTGTGTTTT
cdr3_aa: CASSSTGEKLCF

j_call: TRBJ2-2
clone_size: .
v_call: TRBV21-1
d_call: .
cdr3_length: 14
cdr3_nt: TGTGCCAGCCCCATAAAACGGGGGGCAGGGGAGCTGTTTTTT
cdr3_aa: CASPIKRGAGELFF

j_call: TRBJ2-5
clone_size: few
v_call: TRBV7-2
d_call: .
cdr3_length: 11
cdr3_nt: TGTGCCAGCAGCCACGGACAGTCGTCGATCTTC
cdr3_aa: CASSHGQSSIF

j_call: TRBJ1-2
clone_size: few
v_call: TRBV12-3/TRBV12-4
d_call: TRBD1
cdr3_length: 13
cdr3_nt: TGTGCCAGCGGGGGCAGGGGGCGCGACGGCTACACCTTC
cdr3_aa: CASGGRGRDGYTF

j_call: TRBJ2-1
clone_size: few
v_call: TRBV2
d_call: .
cdr3_length: 15
cdr3_nt: TGTGCCAGCAGTGAAGGGCGGAACTATGACAATGAGCAGTTCTTC
cdr3_aa: CASSEGRNYDNEQFF

j_call: TRBJ1-3
clone_size: few
v_call: TRBV6-5
d_call: TRBD1
cdr3_length: 16
cdr3_nt: TGTGCCTCCATCCCGGGACAGGCATTCTCTGGAAACACCATATATTTT
cdr3_aa: CASIPGQAFSGNTIYF

j_call: TRBJ2-5
clone_size: .
v_call: TRBV25-1
d_call: .
cdr3_length: 12
cdr3_nt: TGTGCCAGCAGGGAGAGCTCCTATGAGCAGTACTTC
cdr3_aa: CASRESSYEQYF

j_call: TRBJ1-5
clone_size: .
v_call: TRBV7-2
d_call: .
cdr3_length: 15
cdr3_nt: TGTGCCAGCAGCTTAGGTTCGGGGGGCTTTCAGCCCCAGCATTTT
cdr3_aa: CASSLGSGGFQPQHF

j_call: TRBJ1-6
clone_size: few
v_call: TRBV7-2
d_call: TRBD1
cdr3_length: 15
cdr3_nt: TGTGCCAGCAGCTTAGACCCGGGACAGTATTCACCCCTCCACTTT
cdr3_aa: CASSLDPGQYSPLHF

j_call: TRBJ1-1
clone_size: few
v_call: TRBV5-1
d_call: .
cdr3_length: 15
cdr3_nt: TGCGCCAGCAGCTCCAGACCCTCACGGAACACTGAAGCTTTCTTT
cdr3_aa: CASSSRPSRNTEAFF

j_call: TRBJ2-1
clone_size: .
v_call: TRBV24-1
d_call: .
cdr3_length: 14
cdr3_nt: TGTGCCACCAGTGATGCGACCCTAGAGGTTGAGCAGTTCTTC
cdr3_aa: CATSDATLEVEQFF

j_call: TRBJ2-5
clone_size: .
v_call: TRBV27
d_call: TRBD2
cdr3_length: 21
cdr3_nt: TGTGCCAGCAGTCTCCCATCTGGACTAGCGGGGGGAGCCTACCCTCAAGAGTCCCAGTACTTC
cdr3_aa: CASSLPSGLAGGAYPQESQYF

j_call: TRBJ1-2
clone_size: few
v_call: TRBV5-1
d_call: TRBD1
cdr3_length: 13
cdr3_nt: TGCGCCAGCGGAGACAGGGGGCTTGATGGCTACACCTTC
cdr3_aa: CASGDRGLDGYTF

j_call: TRBJ2-4
clone_size: .
v_call: TRBV7-2
d_call: .
cdr3_length: 13
cdr3_nt: TGTGCCAGCAGCTTAAACAGACAAGACATTCAGTACTTC
cdr3_aa: CASSLNRQDIQYF

j_call: TRBJ1-4
clone_size: .
v_call: TRBV20-1
d_call: .
cdr3_length: 11
cdr3_nt: TGCAGTGCTAGCAACAGGGAAAAACTGTTTTTT
cdr3_aa: CSASNREKLFF

j_call: TRBJ2-1
clone_size: once
v_call: TRBV6-5
d_call: TRBD2
cdr3_length: 17
cdr3_nt: TGTGCCAGCAGTTACTCGTGGTCGAGCGGGGGGTTCAATGAGCAGTTCTTC
cdr3_aa: CASSYSWSSGGFNEQFF

j_call: TRBJ1-2
clone_size: .
v_call: TRBV7-2
d_call: .
cdr3_length: 13
cdr3_nt: TGTGCCAGCAGCGATCGTACAGGGTACGGCTACACCTTC
cdr3_aa: CASSDRTGYGYTF

j_call: TRBJ1-2
clone_size: .
v_call: TRBV7-3
d_call: .
cdr3_length: 14
cdr3_nt: TGTGCCGGCAGCTTCTCAGCGGGGAACTATGGCTACACCTTC
cdr3_aa: CAGSFSAGNYGYTF

j_call: TRBJ1-2
clone_size: many
v_call: TRBV4-3
d_call: .
cdr3_length: 15
cdr3_nt: TGCGCCAGCAGCCAGGCACTCCAGGGAAGCTATGGCTACACCTTC
cdr3_aa: CASSQALQGSYGYTF

j_call: TRBJ1-3
clone_size: .
v_call: TRBV5-1
d_call: TRBD1
cdr3_length: 16
cdr3_nt: TGCGCCAGCCAAATCGGACAGGGGGTGGCTGGAAACACCATATATTTT
cdr3_aa: CASQIGQGVAGNTIYF

j_call: TRBJ2-7
clone_size: .
v_call: TRBV4-1
d_call: TRBD2
cdr3_length: 15
cdr3_nt: TGCGCCAGCAGCCAAGGGGGAACTAGCGGCGGCGAGCAGTACTTC
cdr3_aa: CASSQGGTSGGEQYF

j_call: TRBJ2-2
clone_size: .
v_call: TRBV9
d_call: TRBD1
cdr3_length: 15
cdr3_nt: TGTGCCAGCAGCATGGACAGGGGGCGGACCGGGGAGCTGTTTTTT
cdr3_aa: CASSMDRGRTGELFF